What follows describes a single T cell receptor beta chain. These data belong to a study of blood T cell repertoires in COVID-19. In the study overall: T cells, B-cell-depleted T cells, or PBMCs supplied cDNA or gDNA.

Profiled with immunoSEQ multiplex PCR; TCRdb holds only in-frame clones, not every one. The sample contains roughly 200,000 clones, 88% of which appear only once. The V gene's germline CDR1 is LNHDA and CDR2 SQIVND (reference sequence). This CDR3 contains 14 residues. The germline V and J ends were trimmed by 4 bases and 0 bases, with 9 bases remaining between them. The sequencing sample was made of peripheral blood. The clonotype comes from a man aged 18 to 35 with active or convalescent COVID-19. The chain combines TRBV19 with TRBJ1-1, with D uncertain. CDR3: CASSTEILNTEAFF. Written as DNA, the CDR3 is TGTGCCAGTAGTACCGAGATTTTGAACACTGAAGCTTTCTTT.